This T cell receptor beta chain is from a study of identical twins. Study-wide results and caveats: For cord blood, abundant beta clonotypes had fewer insertions, unlike memory repertoires, which showed none. Invariant T cells like MAIT and iNKT could partly confound the zero-insertion analyses.

This clonotype was detected a few times. Its cognate antigen is unknown. TCRdb reanalysed the 5' RACE reads using MiXCR and keeps one entry per CDR3 protein. Among roughly 690,000 distinct CDR3 sequences, around 6.1% were seen once, and the ten largest hold 1.5% to 2%. The ends were cut back, 0 bases at V and 1 base at J, with 8 bases in the middle. Germline loops: CDR1 SGHRS, CDR2 YFSETQ. The length of the CDR3 is 15 residues. Specimen: naive T cells sorted from blood. The chain links TRBV5-1 to TRBJ1-3; a possible D gene is TRBD1 (5 bases). This sequence was found in a man between 18 and 35 years old in good health. CDR3 protein: CASSLGDGSGNTIYF. The CDR3 coding sequence is TGCGCCAGCAGCTTGGGGGACGGTTCTGGAAACACCATATATTTT. The full variable domain, its missing parts supplied by reference TRBV5-1 and TRBJ1-3, is KAGVTQTPRYLIKTRGQQVTLSCSPISGHRSVSWYQQTPGQGLQFLFEYFSETQRNKGNFPGRFSGRQFSNSRSEMNVSTLELGDSALYLCASSLGDGSGNTIYFGEGSWLTVV.